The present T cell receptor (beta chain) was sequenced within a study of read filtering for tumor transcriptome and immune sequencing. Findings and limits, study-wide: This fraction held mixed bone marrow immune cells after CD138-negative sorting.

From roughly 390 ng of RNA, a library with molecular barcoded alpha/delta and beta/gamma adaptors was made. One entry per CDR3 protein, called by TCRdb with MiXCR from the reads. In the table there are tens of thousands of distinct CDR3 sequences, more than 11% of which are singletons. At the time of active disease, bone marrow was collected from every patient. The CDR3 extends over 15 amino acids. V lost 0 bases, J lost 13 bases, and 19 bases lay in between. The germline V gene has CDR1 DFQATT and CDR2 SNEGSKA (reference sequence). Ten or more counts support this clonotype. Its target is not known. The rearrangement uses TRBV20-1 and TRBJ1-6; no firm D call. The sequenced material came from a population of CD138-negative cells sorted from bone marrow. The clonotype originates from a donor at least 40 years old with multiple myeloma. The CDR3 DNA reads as TGCAGTGCTAGAGAAGATGAGAGAGAGGGTGCGCCCCTCCACTTT. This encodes CSAREDEREGAPLHF.